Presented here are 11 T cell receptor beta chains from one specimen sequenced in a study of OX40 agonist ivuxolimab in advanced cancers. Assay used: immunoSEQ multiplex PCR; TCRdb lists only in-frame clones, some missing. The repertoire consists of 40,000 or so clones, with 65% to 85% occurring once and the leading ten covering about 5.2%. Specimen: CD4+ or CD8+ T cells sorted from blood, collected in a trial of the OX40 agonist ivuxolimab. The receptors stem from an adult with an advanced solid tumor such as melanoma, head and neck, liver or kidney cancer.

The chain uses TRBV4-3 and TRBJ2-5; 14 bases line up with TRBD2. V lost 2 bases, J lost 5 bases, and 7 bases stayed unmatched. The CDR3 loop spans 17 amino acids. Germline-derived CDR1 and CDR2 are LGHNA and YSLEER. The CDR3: CASSQSRGLAGGETQYF. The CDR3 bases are TGCGCCAGCAGCCAATCTCGAGGACTAGCGGGAGGTGAGACCCAGTACTTC.

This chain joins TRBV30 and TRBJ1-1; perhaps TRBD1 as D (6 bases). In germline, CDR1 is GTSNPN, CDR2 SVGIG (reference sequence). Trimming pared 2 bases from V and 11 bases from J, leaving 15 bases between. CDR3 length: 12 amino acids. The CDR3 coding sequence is TGTGCCTGGAGTATTCAACAGGGTCCGGCTTTCTTT. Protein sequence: CAWSIQQGPAFF.

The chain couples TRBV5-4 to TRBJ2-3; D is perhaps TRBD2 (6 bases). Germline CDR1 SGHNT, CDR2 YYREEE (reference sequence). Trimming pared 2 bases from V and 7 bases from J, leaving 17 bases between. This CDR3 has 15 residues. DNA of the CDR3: TGTGCCAGCAGCTTCGTGGCCGGGGACTCATATACGCAGTATTTT. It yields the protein CASSFVAGDSYTQYF.

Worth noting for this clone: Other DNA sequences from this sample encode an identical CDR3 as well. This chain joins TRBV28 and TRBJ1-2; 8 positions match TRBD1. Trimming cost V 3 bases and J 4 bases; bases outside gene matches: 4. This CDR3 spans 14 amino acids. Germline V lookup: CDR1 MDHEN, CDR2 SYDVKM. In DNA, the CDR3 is TGTGCCAGCAGTTTTGGACAGGGATCCTATGGCTACACCTTC. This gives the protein CASSFGQGSYGYTF.

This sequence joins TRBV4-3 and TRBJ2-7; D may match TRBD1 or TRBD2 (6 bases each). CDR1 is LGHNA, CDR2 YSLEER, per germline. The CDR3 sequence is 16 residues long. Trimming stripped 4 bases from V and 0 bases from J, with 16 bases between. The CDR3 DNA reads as TGCGCCAGCAGCCCTGGGGGGACAAGGGGCTCCTACGAGCAGTACTTC. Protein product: CASSPGGTRGSYEQYF.

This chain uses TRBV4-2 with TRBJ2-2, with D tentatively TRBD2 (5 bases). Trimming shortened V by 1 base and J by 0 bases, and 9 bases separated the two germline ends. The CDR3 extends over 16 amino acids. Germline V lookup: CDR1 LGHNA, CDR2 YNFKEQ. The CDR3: CASSQGGLANTGELFF. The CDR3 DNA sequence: TGTGCCAGCAGCCAAGGTGGACTGGCGAACACCGGGGAGCTGTTTTTT.

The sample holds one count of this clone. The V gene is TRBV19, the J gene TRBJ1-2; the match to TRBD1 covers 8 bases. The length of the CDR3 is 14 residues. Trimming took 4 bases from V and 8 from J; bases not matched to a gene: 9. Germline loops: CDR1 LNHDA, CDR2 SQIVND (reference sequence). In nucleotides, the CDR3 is TGTGCCAGTAGTAATCGGCAGGGGGCAAGGGGCTACACCTTC. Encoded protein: CASSNRQGARGYTF.

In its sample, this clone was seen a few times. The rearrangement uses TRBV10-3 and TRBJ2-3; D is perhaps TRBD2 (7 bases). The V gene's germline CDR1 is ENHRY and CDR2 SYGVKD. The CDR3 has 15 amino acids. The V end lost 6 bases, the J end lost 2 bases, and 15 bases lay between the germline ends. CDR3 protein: CAIRGLGGATDTQYF. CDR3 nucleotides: TGTGCCATCAGGGGACTTGGGGGGGCCACAGATACGCAGTATTTT.

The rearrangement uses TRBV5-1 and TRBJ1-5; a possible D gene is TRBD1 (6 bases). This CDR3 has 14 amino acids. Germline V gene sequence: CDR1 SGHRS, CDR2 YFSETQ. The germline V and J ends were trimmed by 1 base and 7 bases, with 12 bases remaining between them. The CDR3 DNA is TGCGCCAGCAGCTTGTCAGGGGTCGGACAGCCCCAGCATTTT. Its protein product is CASSLSGVGQPQHF.

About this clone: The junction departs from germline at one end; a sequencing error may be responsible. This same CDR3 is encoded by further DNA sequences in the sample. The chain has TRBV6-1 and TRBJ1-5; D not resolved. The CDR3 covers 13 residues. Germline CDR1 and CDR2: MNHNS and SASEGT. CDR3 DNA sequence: TGTGCCAGCGGGCAGGACTACAATCAGCCCCAACATTTT. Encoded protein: CASGQDYNQPQHF.

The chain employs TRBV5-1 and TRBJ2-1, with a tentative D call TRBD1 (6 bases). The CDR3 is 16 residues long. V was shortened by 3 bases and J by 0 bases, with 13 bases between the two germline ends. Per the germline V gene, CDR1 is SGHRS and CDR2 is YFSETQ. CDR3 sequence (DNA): TGCGCCAGCAGCTCCCAGGGGATGGGCTCCTACAATGAGCAGTTCTTC. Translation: CASSSQGMGSYNEQFF. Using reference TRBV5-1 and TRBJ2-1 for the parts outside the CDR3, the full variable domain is KAGVTQTPRYLIKTRGQQVTLSCSPISGHRSVSWYQQTPGQGLQFLFEYFSETQRNKGNFPGRFSGRQFSNSRSEMNVSTLELGDSALYLCASSSQGMGSYNEQFFGPGTRLTVL.